A selection of T cell receptor beta chains follows, all from one sample in a study of CD8 T cells in ankylosing spondylitis. MiXCR, applied by TCRdb to the 5' RACE reads, yields one record per CDR3 protein. The sample shows 300,000 to 350,000 distinct CDR3 sequences, around 10% of them seen only once. The specimen was blood, either unsorted or a sorted T cell fraction (not recorded which). The origin of the receptors is a female donor with ankylosing spondylitis or in good health (not recorded which). Each CDR3 is given with its conserved first and last residue. The D gene is left open where the match is weak. Where a row states a size, it is once, few, many or the class of an expanded clone; other rows omit it.

V,J,D,length,size,CDR3,DNA
TRBV20-1,TRBJ2-3,TRBD1,13,many,CSASQGGTDTQYF,TGCAGTGCTAGCCAGGGGGGCACAGATACGCAGTATTTT
TRBV24-1,TRBJ2-2,NA,13,many,CATSDPNTGELFF,TGTGCCACCAGTGATCCGAACACCGGGGAGCTGTTTTTT
TRBV10-2,TRBJ2-7,TRBD2,13,many,CASSTSGIGEQYF,TGCGCCAGCAGTACTAGCGGGATCGGCGAGCAGTACTTC
TRBV7-2,TRBJ1-2,NA,14,many,CASSQPGGVKGYTF,TGTGCCAGCAGCCAGCCCGGGGGGGTAAAGGGCTACACCTTC
TRBV5-1,TRBJ2-1,TRBD2,15,many,CASSLGLAGGSEQFF,TGCGCCAGCAGCTTGGGACTAGCGGGAGGAAGTGAGCAGTTCTTC
TRBV20-1,TRBJ1-2,NA,13,NA,CSARNTDNYGYTF,TGCAGTGCTAGGAATACAGATAACTATGGCTACACCTTC
TRBV6-5,TRBJ1-2,TRBD1,15,many,CASSYGLGQVYGYTF,TGTGCCAGCAGTTACGGCTTGGGACAGGTCTATGGCTACACCTTC
TRBV20-1,TRBJ2-7,TRBD1,12,few,CSAPGTGREQYF,TGCAGTGCCCCCGGGACAGGGAGGGAGCAGTACTTC
TRBV12-3/TRBV12-4,TRBJ2-1,NA,12,many,CASSFRGMDQFF,TGTGCCAGCAGTTTTAGGGGGATGGACCAGTTCTTC
TRBV12-3/TRBV12-4,TRBJ1-1,NA,13,many,CASSWAGRVEAFF,TGTGCCAGCAGTTGGGCCGGGAGGGTTGAAGCTTTCTTT
TRBV20-1,TRBJ2-7,TRBD1,16,few,CSAHVGYGQGNYEQYF,TGCAGTGCCCACGTAGGGTACGGACAGGGAAATTACGAGCAGTACTTC
TRBV29-1,TRBJ1-3,NA,14,many,CSVAGTLSGNTIYF,TGCAGCGTTGCAGGGACCCTCTCTGGAAACACCATATATTTT
TRBV5-1,TRBJ2-1,NA,14,many,CASSLFGRTGEQFF,TGCGCCAGCAGCTTATTTGGAAGGACGGGTGAGCAGTTCTTC
TRBV7-9,TRBJ2-3,NA,16,few,CASSIAPGDPTDTQYF,TGTGCCAGCAGCATCGCCCCGGGGGACCCCACAGATACGCAGTATTTT
TRBV27,TRBJ2-2,NA,15,many,CASSLVVGLPGELFF,TGTGCCAGCAGTTTAGTAGTAGGGCTGCCCGGGGAGCTGTTTTTT
TRBV7-2,TRBJ1-5,NA,17,many,CASSRRTANLRNQPQHF,TGTGCCAGCAGCCGAAGGACAGCCAACCTTCGTAATCAGCCCCAGCATTTT
TRBV10-3,TRBJ2-3,TRBD2,18,many,CAISASSGSLASTDTQYF,TGTGCCATCAGCGCCTCTAGCGGGTCCTTAGCTAGCACAGATACGCAGTATTTT
TRBV20-1,TRBJ2-6,NA,14,many,CSANREPGANVLTF,TGCAGTGCAAACAGGGAGCCTGGGGCCAACGTCCTGACTTTC
TRBV10-1,TRBJ2-1,NA,16,many,CASSEFQQAGYNEQFF,TGCGCCAGCAGTGAGTTCCAACAGGCGGGTTACAATGAGCAGTTCTTC
TRBV12-3/TRBV12-4,TRBJ2-5,TRBD1,14,many,CASHDGTGVETQYF,TGTGCCAGCCATGACGGCACAGGGGTAGAGACCCAGTACTTC
TRBV4-3,TRBJ2-5,NA,18,many,CASSLALRTGTIQETQYF,TGCGCCAGCAGCTTAGCCCTGCGGACGGGAACAATCCAAGAGACCCAGTACTTC
TRBV28,TRBJ2-3,NA,15,few,CASTNGGLGTDTQYF,TGTGCCAGCACGAACGGGGGACTGGGCACAGATACGCAGTATTTT
TRBV20-1,TRBJ2-7,TRBD2,15,many,CSAPPASGSGYEQYF,TGCAGTGCTCCTCCCGCTAGCGGGAGTGGATACGAGCAGTACTTC
TRBV6-5,TRBJ1-5,TRBD1,18,many,CASSYDQRQGTSNQPQHF,TGTGCCAGCAGCTACGATCAAAGACAGGGGACGAGCAATCAGCCCCAGCATTTT
TRBV6-1,TRBJ1-5,TRBD1,15,few,CASVSGTDSNQPQHF,TGTGCCAGCGTAAGTGGGACAGATAGCAATCAGCCCCAGCATTTT
TRBV5-5,TRBJ2-5,NA,15,few,CASSLDWGTRETQYF,TGTGCCAGCAGCTTGGATTGGGGGACGAGGGAGACCCAGTACTTC
TRBV7-6,TRBJ2-3,TRBD2,14,many,CASTLGLAADTQYF,TGTGCCAGCACCCTAGGGCTAGCGGCAGATACGCAGTATTTT
TRBV28,TRBJ1-1,NA,13,many,CASSSRQRPEAFF,TGTGCCAGCAGTTCCCGACAGAGGCCTGAAGCTTTCTTT
TRBV28,TRBJ2-7,TRBD2,16,few,CASSFLWREGVSEQYF,TGTGCCAGCAGTTTTCTCTGGCGGGAGGGGGTGAGTGAGCAGTACTTC
TRBV10-2,TRBJ2-4,TRBD2,15,many,CASRTSGSSKNIQYF,TGCGCCAGCAGAACTAGCGGGAGTTCCAAAAACATTCAGTACTTC
TRBV5-6,TRBJ1-5,NA,16,NA,CASSLRGRGANQPQHF,TGTGCCAGCAGCTTGCGGGGACGGGGGGCCAATCAGCCCCAGCATTTT
TRBV20-1,TRBJ2-3,NA,13,many,CSAYPPGTDTQYF,TGCAGTGCTTACCCCCCGGGAACGGATACGCAGTATTTT
TRBV20-1,TRBJ1-2,TRBD1,16,many,CSARDSYRGRKGGYTF,TGCAGTGCTAGAGATTCTTACAGGGGGCGTAAAGGGGGCTACACCTTC
TRBV12-3/TRBV12-4,TRBJ2-1,NA,13,many,CASSVTRRGEQFF,TGTGCCAGCAGTGTTACACGAAGGGGTGAGCAGTTCTTC
TRBV7-9,TRBJ2-1,TRBD2,16,few,CASRGWGLAGGDEQFF,TGTGCCAGCAGGGGATGGGGACTAGCGGGGGGGGATGAGCAGTTCTTC
TRBV7-9,TRBJ2-5,NA,16,many,CASSLLRLGTQETQYF,TGTGCCAGCAGCTTATTAAGGCTTGGGACCCAAGAGACCCAGTACTTC
TRBV7-8,TRBJ1-5,NA,14,NA,CASSLVTGKQPQHF,TGTGCCAGCAGCTTAGTTACAGGGAAGCAGCCCCAGCATTTT
TRBV12-3/TRBV12-4,TRBJ2-6,NA,15,many,CASSWDISGANVLTF,TGTGCCAGCAGTTGGGACATATCTGGGGCCAACGTCCTGACTTTC
TRBV12-3/TRBV12-4,TRBJ2-1,NA,15,few,CASATPGPPYNEQFF,TGTGCCAGCGCTACCCCGGGACCTCCTTACAATGAGCAGTTCTTC
TRBV7-3,TRBJ2-2,NA,16,few,CASSPRAGTNTGELFF,TGTGCCAGCAGCCCGCGGGCCGGTACGAACACCGGGGAGCTGTTTTTT
TRBV3-1,TRBJ1-1,NA,13,few,CASSQGTSRRAFF,TGTGCCAGCAGCCAAGGGACCTCAAGGAGGGCTTTCTTT
TRBV5-1,TRBJ2-4,TRBD1,17,NA,CASSLGTGEPSLDIQYF,TGCGCCAGCAGCTTGGGAACAGGGGAGCCTTCTCTAGACATTCAGTACTTC
TRBV12-3/TRBV12-4,TRBJ2-3,TRBD2,16,many,CASSPNGGGGTDTQYF,TGTGCCAGCAGCCCTAATGGCGGGGGAGGCACAGATACGCAGTATTTT
TRBV20-1,TRBJ2-3,NA,15,NA,CSAQADRAFTDTQYF,TGCAGTGCTCAGGCGGATCGGGCTTTCACAGATACGCAGTATTTT
TRBV9,TRBJ2-1,TRBD2,17,few,CASSQVGNSGGYNEQFF,TGTGCCAGCAGCCAAGTAGGAAATAGCGGGGGTTACAATGAGCAGTTCTTC
TRBV5-1,TRBJ2-4,NA,16,many,CASSWSTGSGKNIQYF,TGCGCCAGCAGCTGGAGTACAGGGTCGGGCAAAAACATTCAGTACTTC
TRBV4-2,TRBJ2-3,TRBD2,17,many,CASSQDQRGSGTDTQYF,TGTGCCAGCAGCCAAGATCAGCGCGGGAGTGGCACAGATACGCAGTATTTT
TRBV27,TRBJ2-3,NA,15,many,CASSTGGYGTDTQYF,TGTGCCAGCAGTACCGGAGGATATGGCACAGATACGCAGTATTTT
TRBV5-1,TRBJ1-1,NA,14,few,CASTTGQTNTEAFF,TGCGCCAGCACCACCGGTCAAACGAACACTGAAGCTTTCTTT
TRBV3-1,TRBJ2-1,TRBD2,15,NA,CASSQGSGGEYEQFF,TGTGCCAGCAGCCAAGGGAGCGGGGGGGAATATGAGCAGTTCTTC
TRBV29-1,TRBJ1-1,NA,14,many,CSVEMGGFGTEAFF,TGCAGCGTTGAGATGGGAGGTTTCGGCACTGAAGCTTTCTTT
TRBV12-5,TRBJ2-5,NA,14,NA,CASGPGTDQETQYF,TGTGCTAGTGGCCCCGGGACGGATCAAGAGACCCAGTACTTC
TRBV5-5,TRBJ2-2,TRBD1,16,NA,CASSSGQGAFPGELFF,TGTGCCAGCAGCTCCGGACAGGGGGCGTTCCCCGGGGAGCTGTTTTTT
TRBV5-4,TRBJ1-1,NA,18,many,CASSLSSVGGTMNTEAFF,TGTGCCAGCAGCTTGAGTTCGGTCGGCGGGACCATGAACACTGAAGCTTTCTTT